This T cell receptor (beta chain) was obtained from a study of OX40 agonist ivuxolimab in advanced cancers. TCRdb's copy holds only in-frame clones and misses some; the assay was immunoSEQ multiplex PCR. The sample contains about 9,200 clones, less than 90% of which appear only once. Patients who had autoimmune disease history or got systemic immunosuppression were left out. Germline-derived CDR1 and CDR2 are MNHEY and SMNVEV (reference sequence). This CDR3 spans 13 amino acids. V lost 4 bases and J lost 7, with 10 bases in between. This sample comprised CD4+ or CD8+ T cells sorted from blood, obtained in a trial of the OX40 agonist ivuxolimab. The chain links TRBV27 to TRBJ1-4; the D gene is possibly TRBD1 (5 bases). This clonotype originated in an adult with an advanced solid tumor such as melanoma, head and neck, liver or kidney cancer. The CDR3 sequence: CASSWGSFEKLFF. The CDR3 region has the DNA TGTGCCAGCAGTTGGGGGAGTTTTGAAAAACTGTTTTTT.